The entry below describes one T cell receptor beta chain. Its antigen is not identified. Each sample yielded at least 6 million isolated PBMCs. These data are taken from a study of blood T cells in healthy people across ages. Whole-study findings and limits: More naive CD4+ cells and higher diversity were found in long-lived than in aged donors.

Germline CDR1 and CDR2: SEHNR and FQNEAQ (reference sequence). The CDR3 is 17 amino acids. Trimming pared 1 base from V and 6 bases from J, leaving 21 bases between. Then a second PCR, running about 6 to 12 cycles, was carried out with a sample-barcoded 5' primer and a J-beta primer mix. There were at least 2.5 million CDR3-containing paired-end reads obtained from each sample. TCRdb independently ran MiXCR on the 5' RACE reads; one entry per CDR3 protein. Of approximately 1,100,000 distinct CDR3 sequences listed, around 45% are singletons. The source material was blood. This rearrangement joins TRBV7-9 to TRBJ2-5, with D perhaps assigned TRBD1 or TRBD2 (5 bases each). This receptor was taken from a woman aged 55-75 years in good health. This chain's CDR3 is CASSLVPGPTAKKTQYF. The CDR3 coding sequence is TGTGCCAGCAGCTTAGTTCCGGGGCCGACGGCAAAGAAGACCCAGTACTTC. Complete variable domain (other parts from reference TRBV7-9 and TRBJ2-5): DTGVSQNPRHKITKRGQNVTFRCDPISEHNRLYWYRQTLGQGPEFLTYFQNEAQLEKSRLLSDRFSAERPKGSFSTLEIQRTEQGDSAMYLCASSLVPGPTAKKTQYFGPGTRLLVL.